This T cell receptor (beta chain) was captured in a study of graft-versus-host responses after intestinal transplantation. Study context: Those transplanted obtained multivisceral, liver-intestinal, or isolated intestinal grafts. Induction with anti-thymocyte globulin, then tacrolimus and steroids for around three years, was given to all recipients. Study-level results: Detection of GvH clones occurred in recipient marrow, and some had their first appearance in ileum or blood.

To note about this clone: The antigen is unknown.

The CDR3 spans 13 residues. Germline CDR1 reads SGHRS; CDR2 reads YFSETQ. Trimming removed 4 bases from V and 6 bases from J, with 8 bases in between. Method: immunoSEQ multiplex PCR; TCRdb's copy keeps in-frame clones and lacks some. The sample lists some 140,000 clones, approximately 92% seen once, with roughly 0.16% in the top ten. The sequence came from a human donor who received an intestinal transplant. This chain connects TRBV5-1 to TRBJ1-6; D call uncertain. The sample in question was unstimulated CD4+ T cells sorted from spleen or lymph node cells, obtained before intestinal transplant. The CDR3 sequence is CASSGDINSPLHF. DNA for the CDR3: TGCGCCAGCAGCGGGGATATTAATTCACCCCTCCACTTT. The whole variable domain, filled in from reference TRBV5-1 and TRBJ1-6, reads KAGVTQTPRYLIKTRGQQVTLSCSPISGHRSVSWYQQTPGQGLQFLFEYFSETQRNKGNFPGRFSGRQFSNSRSEMNVSTLELGDSALYLCASSGDINSPLHFGNGTRLTVT.